The sequence of this T cell receptor beta chain was determined in a study of Ad26.COV2.S vaccination and SARS-CoV-2 variants. Overall study results and limits: Greater spike-specific TCR breadth was seen in vaccine recipients than in placebo recipients. Whether participants received vaccine or placebo, their non-spike TCR breadth was similar.

The CDR3 spans 16 residues. The germline V gene has CDR1 MNHEY and CDR2 SVGEGT. V gave up 0 bases and J gave up 3 bases; unmatched junction bases: 4. As to treatment: approximately 18 received Ad26.COV2.S at low or high dose, single or two shots; about 5 received placebo; per-sample allocation not given. Each sample was drawn 63 days after the first injection (of vaccine or placebo). Produced via immunoSEQ multiplex PCR; TCRdb's table is partial and in-frame only. The sample lists roughly 420,000 clones, around 87% seen once, with about 4% in the top ten. A note on this clone: Its antigen remains unknown. The same CDR3 arises from other DNA sequences in this sample as well.

The sequence came from a person between 18 and 60 years old who received the Ad26.COV2.S COVID-19 vaccine or a placebo. V is TRBV6-2 or TRBV6-3 and J is TRBJ1-2; TRBD1 matches 10 bases. The source material was peripheral blood, sampled in a trial of Ad26.COV2.S vaccine versus placebo. CDR3 amino acids: CASSYSKDRGDYGYTF. The CDR3 DNA follows: TGTGCCAGCAGTTACTCGAAGGACAGGGGGGACTATGGCTACACCTTC.